A selection of T cell receptor beta chains follows, all from one sample in a study of a mutant IDH1 vaccine in newly diagnosed glioma. Some clones are missing from TCRdb's copy, which holds only in-frame ones; the method was immunoSEQ multiplex PCR. The sample has some 87,000 clones, around 80% seen once. The sequenced sample was PBMCs, obtained from a glioma patient treated with radiotherapy, temozolomide or both. The receptors were sampled from a man aged 40-49 years with glioma. Both conserved end residues are part of each CDR3. Each record gives: J gene, clone size, V gene, D gene, CDR3 DNA, CDR3 protein. D genes are given only for firm matches. Rows give clone size only sometimes, using once, few, many, or a class for an expanded clone.

TRBJ1-5,-,TRBV2,TRBD1,TGTGCCAGCAGTGAAATAAGGGGGCAGGGCGGTCAGCCCCAGCATTTT,CASSEIRGQGGQPQHF
TRBJ1-5,once,TRBV19,-,TGTGCCAGTGTCCCCGGCCAGGGGCAAGGGCCCCAGCATTTT,CASVPGQGQGPQHF
TRBJ2-3,few,TRBV5-1,TRBD2,TGCGCCAGCAGTCTAGCGGGGGGACCCACAGATACGCAGTATTTT,CASSLAGGPTDTQYF
TRBJ1-2,-,TRBV19,TRBD1,TGTGCCAGTAGCGCGGACAGGGAAAAGGGCTACACCTTC,CASSADREKGYTF
TRBJ2-7,-,TRBV6-5,TRBD2,TGTGCCAGCAGAGCGACTAGCGGGAGGTCTTACGAGCAGTACTTC,CASRATSGRSYEQYF
TRBJ1-3,-,TRBV30,TRBD1,TGTGCCTGGAACAGGGGAAAGATTTCGGGTTTCAACACCATATATTTT,CAWNRGKISGFNTIYF
TRBJ2-5,-,TRBV10-1,-,TGCGCCAGCAGTGAGTCGAAACAGAGGGGGACCCAGTACTTC,CASSESKQRGTQYF
TRBJ2-7,-,TRBV18,-,TGTGCCAGCACCGACAGATCCTACGAGCAGTACTTC,CASTDRSYEQYF
TRBJ1-2,few,TRBV30,-,TGTGCCTGGAAGCAGGGTGGCTATGGCTACACCTTC,CAWKQGGYGYTF
TRBJ2-5,-,TRBV5-1,-,TGCGCCAGCAGCTCCCGACGGATAGAACAAGAGACCCAGTACTTC,CASSSRRIEQETQYF
TRBJ1-3,few,TRBV5-3,-,TGTGCCAGATATTGCAGGGAAGCCGGAAACACCATATATTTT,CARYCREAGNTIYF